The rows below give T cell receptor beta chains drawn from one sample of a study of blood T cells in healthy people across ages. One entry per CDR3 protein, called by TCRdb with MiXCR from the 5' RACE reads. The sample shows about 670,000 distinct CDR3 sequences, around two fifths of them seen only once. The material sequenced was blood. The receptor source for this set is a man older than 75 in good health. Each CDR3 is given with its conserved first and last residue.

j_gene,v_gene,CDR3aa
TRBJ2-3,TRBV20-1,CSTLSGSDYTDTQYF
TRBJ2-7,TRBV12-3/TRBV12-4,CASSPGRGASFYEQYF
TRBJ1-2,TRBV5-1,CASSLGDLASRYGYTF
TRBJ2-7,TRBV6-2/TRBV6-3,CASKPGLAGGLCYNEQYF
TRBJ2-1,TRBV7-9,CASSQRVTNSYNEQFF
TRBJ2-1,TRBV6-2/TRBV6-3,CASRESGRDNEQFF
TRBJ2-3,TRBV5-4,CATRLASSTDTQYF
TRBJ1-4,TRBV20-1,CSARDPRGSRDEKLFF
TRBJ2-4,TRBV7-9,CASSSRQGAAELAKNIQYF
TRBJ2-2,TRBV4-1,CASSQVSPGRSGELFF
TRBJ1-5,TRBV6-2/TRBV6-3,CASSYGATSNQPQHF
TRBJ1-6,TRBV12-3/TRBV12-4,CASSFQGRFNSPLHF
TRBJ2-3,TRBV6-5,CASSYSRGRDTQYF
TRBJ2-7,TRBV7-2,CASSIDRGRNYEQYF
TRBJ2-3,TRBV30,CAWSVGGGTDTQYF